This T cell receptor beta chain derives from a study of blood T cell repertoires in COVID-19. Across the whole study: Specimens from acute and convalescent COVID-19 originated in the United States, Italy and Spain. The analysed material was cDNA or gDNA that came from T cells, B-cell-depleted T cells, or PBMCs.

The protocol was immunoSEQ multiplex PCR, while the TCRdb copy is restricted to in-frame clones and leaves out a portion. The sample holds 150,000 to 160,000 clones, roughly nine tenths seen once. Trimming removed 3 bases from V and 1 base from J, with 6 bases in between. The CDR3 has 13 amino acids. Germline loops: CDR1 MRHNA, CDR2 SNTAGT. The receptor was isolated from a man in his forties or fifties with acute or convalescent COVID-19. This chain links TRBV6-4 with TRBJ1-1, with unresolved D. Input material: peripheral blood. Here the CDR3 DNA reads TGTGCCAGCAGTGAACAGCCGAACACTGAAGCTTTCTTT. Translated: CASSEQPNTEAFF.